This T cell receptor (beta chain) was identified in a study of T cell responses to AZD1222 COVID-19 vaccine. TCRdb's copy holds only in-frame clones and misses some; the assay was immunoSEQ multiplex PCR. The table lists about 120,000 clones, 65% to 85% of them singletons. A note on this clone: What it binds is not known.

The germline gives CDR1 MGHRA, CDR2 YSYEKL. CDR3 length equals 15 residues. Trimming removed 3 bases at V and 0 bases at J, with 6 bases between. Study outcomes and limitations: Seropositive AZD1222 recipients at baseline numbered only five or six. Repertoire sampling happened only post peak T cell response.

The TCR sequence derives from an adult in good health. The sequencing used peripheral blood, collected on day 0 of AZD1222 vaccination. The chain joins TRBV4-1 to TRBJ2-6, with unresolved D. CDR3 coding DNA: TGCGCCAGCAGCCATGGGAACTCTGGGGCCAACGTCCTGACTTTC. It codes for CASSHGNSGANVLTF.